The 11 T cell receptor beta chains listed next were all sequenced from one sample in a study of T cells in Graves' hyperthyroidism and ophthalmopathy. Amplification of TCR beta CDR3 regions used RNA as the template. HTBI primers drove first-round RT-PCR of the TCR CDR3. One entry per CDR3 protein results from TCRdb running MiXCR on the multiplex PCR reads. The table includes under 400,000 distinct CDR3 sequences, roughly 14% detected once. What was sequenced was blood. The origin of the receptors is a woman in her sixties or seventies with Graves' hyperthyroidism.

This clonotype was detected ten times or more. The chain uses TRBV20-1 and TRBJ2-7; the D call may be TRBD1 or TRBD2 (5 bases each). V shed 5 bases and J shed 4 bases, with 12 bases lying between them. The CDR3 sequence is 12 residues long. Per the germline V gene, CDR1 is DFQATT and CDR2 is SNEGSKA (reference sequence). The CDR3 reads CSARKGTYEQYF. The DNA for the CDR3 is TGCAGTGCTCGTAAGGGGACGTACGAGCAGTACTTC.

This clonotype was found a few times. The V gene is TRBV20-1, the J gene TRBJ2-1; D remains ambiguous. The V end lost 5 bases, the J end lost 0 bases, and 17 bases lay between the germline ends. This CDR3 is built from 16 residues. From germline, CDR1 is DFQATT and CDR2 SNEGSKA (reference sequence). Written as DNA, the CDR3 is TGCAGTGCTCCACGCCCAGACTTCTACTCCTACAATGAGCAGTTCTTC. Protein sequence: CSAPRPDFYSYNEQFF.

There are many counts of this clonotype. This chain uses TRBV12-5 with TRBJ2-5; D is tentatively TRBD1 or TRBD2 (5 bases each). The CDR3 has 14 residues. Germline V gene sequence: CDR1 LGHNT, CDR2 FRNRAP. V lost 5 bases and J 5 bases, leaving 15 bases between the germline ends. The CDR3 loop is CASGRMGVVETQYF. The CDR3 coding sequence is TGTGCTAGTGGTCGCATGGGGGTTGTGGAGACCCAGTACTTC. Together with reference TRBV12-5 and TRBJ2-5, the CDR3 gives the full variable domain: DARVTQTPRHKVTEMGQEVTMRCQPILGHNTVFWYRQTMMQGLELLAYFRNRAPLDDSGMPKDRFSAEMPDATLATLKIQPSEPRDSAVYFCASGRMGVVETQYFGPGTRLLVL.

A few counts support this clonotype. The chain employs TRBV6-1 and TRBJ1-2; D may be TRBD1 (5 bases). CDR1 and CDR2 from the germline V gene are MNHNS and SASEGT. Trimming cost V 5 bases and J 5 bases, with 18 bases left between them. The CDR3 runs to 15 residues. CDR3 bases: TGTGCCAGCAGTTATGAAGCCCGGGGCCCTTATGGCTACACCTTC. It is translated as CASSYEARGPYGYTF.

This clonotype was counted many times. The J gene is TRBJ2-5, the V gene TRBV5-8; D is unclear. V was shortened by 3 bases and J by 5 bases, with 20 bases between the two germline ends. The CDR3 extends over 16 amino acids. From germline, CDR1 is SGHTS and CDR2 YDEGEE. This chain's CDR3 is CASSSIRTSTDETQYF. The DNA for the CDR3 is TGTGCCAGCAGCTCTATCCGGACCTCGACCGACGAGACCCAGTACTTC.

In its sample, this clonotype was seen many times. The chain combines TRBV12-3 or TRBV12-4 with TRBJ2-5; D tentatively fits TRBD1 or TRBD2 (5 bases each). The CDR3 loop spans 14 amino acids. Trimming took off 3 bases at V and 4 bases at J, with 12 bases between the two ends. CDR3 residues: CASSFGGSVETQYF. The CDR3 DNA sequence: TGTGCCAGCAGTTTTGGGGGATCGGTAGAGACCCAGTACTTC.

This clonotype has a count of ten or more. The gene calls are TRBV27 and TRBJ2-7; D may correspond to TRBD1 or TRBD2 (5 bases each). Trimming pared 6 bases from V and 4 bases from J, leaving 13 bases between. The CDR3 runs to 13 residues. Germline V gene data show CDR1 as MNHEY and CDR2 as SMNVEV (reference sequence). As DNA, the CDR3 is TGTGCCAGCAGAGAGGGGTACGGTTACGAGCAGTACTTC. Its protein product is CASREGYGYEQYF.

This clonotype was picked up many times. The chain is built from TRBV5-8 and TRBJ2-5; 9 nucleotides align to TRBD2. Germline V gene sequence: CDR1 SGHTS, CDR2 YDEGEE. The trim removed 0 bases at V and 5 bases at J, leaving 5 bases unmatched. The CDR3 consists of 15 residues. The CDR3 here is CASSLGLAEPETQYF. In DNA, the CDR3 is TGTGCCAGCAGCTTGGGACTAGCGGAGCCGGAGACCCAGTACTTC.

V gene TRBV12-3 or TRBV12-4 combines with J gene TRBJ2-7, with 8 bases that match TRBD1. This CDR3 has 15 amino acids. Germline trimming cut 6 bases from V and 3 bases from J; bases unmatched to any gene: 10. CDR3 loop: CASSDGTGGLYEQYF. The CDR3 DNA sequence: TGTGCCAGCAGCGACGGGACAGGAGGACTCTACGAGCAGTACTTC.

In this sample, this clonotype turned up a few times. The rearrangement links TRBV29-1 to TRBJ1-4, with 11 bases that match TRBD1. The CDR3 runs to 15 residues. V was pared by 7 bases and J by 8 bases, with 12 bases of the junction left unmatched. The germline CDR1 and CDR2 sequences are SQVTM and ANQGSEA. The CDR3, as DNA: TGCAGCGCCGGGGGAGTTGGGACAGGGGGGGAAAAACTGTTTTTT. Encoded protein: CSAGGVGTGGEKLFF.

This clonotype was recorded at least ten times. The chain is built from TRBV7-2 and TRBJ2-1; 14 positions match TRBD2. J gave up 6 bases and V 1 base, and 2 bases lay outside the gene matches. CDR3 length equals 16 residues. CDR1 and CDR2 (germline): SGHTA, FQGNSA. This CDR3 is CASSLVGLAGGNEQFF. DNA for the CDR3: TGTGCCAGCAGCTTAGTCGGACTAGCGGGAGGCAATGAGCAGTTCTTC. The full variable domain, completed using reference TRBV7-2 and TRBJ2-1, is GAGVSQSPSNKVTEKGKDVELRCDPISGHTALYWYRQSLGQGLEFLIYFQGNSAPDKSGLPSDRFSAERTGGSVSTLTIQRTQQEDSAVYLCASSLVGLAGGNEQFFGPGTRLTVL.